This TCR beta chain appears in the sequencing data of a study of blood T cell repertoires in COVID-19. Study overall: PBMCs, B-cell-depleted T cells, or T cells were the source of the cDNA or gDNA that made up the material.

Trimming left V 2 bases short and J 2 bases short, with 13 bases between. Germline CDR1 is MNHEY and CDR2 is SVGAGI. The CDR3 covers 15 residues. Sequencing was performed with immunoSEQ multiplex PCR; in TCRdb, only in-frame clones are kept and a portion is missing. This sample has approximately 260,000 clones, with approximately 86% found just once. The sequence derives from a man aged 18 to 30 with active or convalescent COVID-19. The V and J genes are TRBV6-5 and TRBJ2-7; maybe TRBD1 (6 bases). The sequenced sample consisted of peripheral blood. The chain's CDR3 is CASSYRDNPPYEQYF. The CDR3 region has the DNA TGTGCCAGCAGTTACCGGGACAACCCCCCCTACGAGCAGTACTTC.